These T cell receptor beta chains were read from a single sample in a study of blood T cell repertoires in COVID-19. Sequencing used immunoSEQ multiplex PCR; TCRdb keeps in-frame clones, though not all of them. Of hundreds of thousands of clones in the sample, around 87% were seen once. Sequenced material: peripheral blood. The receptors derive from a woman in her forties or fifties who had recovered from COVID-19. Each CDR3 is given with its conserved first and last residue. A D gene is named only where the DNA matches it firmly. A row's size may be missing; if present it is once, few, many or a size class.

TGTGCCAGCAGCAAAGGGGGGGGTTCAACTAATGAAAAACTGTTTTTT,CASSKGGGSTNEKLFF,TRBJ1-4,NA,TRBV21-1,NA
TGTGCCAGCAGCCAGCGGGGCAATTTGGGGGGTGGTGAGCAGTTCTTC,CASSQRGNLGGGEQFF,TRBJ2-1,NA,TRBV3-1/TRBV3-2,NA
TGCGCCAGCAGCCGCCGGGACAGGGGTCCCTACGAGCAGTACTTC,CASSRRDRGPYEQYF,TRBJ2-7,NA,TRBV4-3,TRBD1
TGCAGCGTTGAGTTGGCGGGGGTACTTTACGAGCAGTACTTC,CSVELAGVLYEQYF,TRBJ2-7,NA,TRBV29-1,TRBD2
TGTGCCAGTAGTTTCCCTAGGTTAAACAATGAGCAGTTCTTC,CASSFPRLNNEQFF,TRBJ2-1,NA,TRBV19,NA
TGTGCCAGCAGTGGAACAGGGGTGGGCTACACCTTC,CASSGTGVGYTF,TRBJ1-2,NA,TRBV2,TRBD1
TGTGCCATCAGTGATTTAAGCGGGGGGCCCCCCGAGCAGTACTTC,CAISDLSGGPPEQYF,TRBJ2-7,NA,TRBV10-3,TRBD2
TGTGCCACCTTCGGACTAGCGTACGAGCAGTACTTC,CATFGLAYEQYF,TRBJ2-7,NA,TRBV6-4,TRBD2
TGTGCCACCATGCCCGGGGGTGTTGACACTGAAGCTTTCTTT,CATMPGGVDTEAFF,TRBJ1-1,NA,TRBV24-1,NA
TGTGCCAGCAGCCCCGCCGGTCCTGCAACTCAGGAGTTCTTC,CASSPAGPATQEFF,TRBJ2-1,NA,TRBV7-8,NA
TGTGCCAGCACCCGGAACGAAGGAGGGACGGAGACCCAGTACTTC,CASTRNEGGTETQYF,TRBJ2-5,NA,TRBV5-4,NA
TGTGCCAGCAGCTTAAACCTCGTTCCACAAACCCAAGAGACCCAGTACTTC,CASSLNLVPQTQETQYF,TRBJ2-5,once,TRBV11-2,NA
TGTGCCAGCAGCCCACAGGGAGACCCTCGGGATTCACCCCTCCACTTT,CASSPQGDPRDSPLHF,TRBJ1-6,NA,TRBV5-4,NA
TGTGCTAGTGGCCCTCCTTTCAGGATTAGGGGCTACACAGATACGCAGTATTTT,CASGPPFRIRGYTDTQYF,TRBJ2-3,NA,TRBV12-5,NA
TGTGCCAGCAGATGGGGGACAGGAGGGACTGAAGCTTTCTTT,CASRWGTGGTEAFF,TRBJ1-1,NA,TRBV7-8,TRBD1
TGTGCCAGCAGCCAAGGTTCTTTCGCGAACACCGGGGAGCTGTTTTTT,CASSQGSFANTGELFF,TRBJ2-2,NA,TRBV3-1/TRBV3-2,NA
TGTGCCAGCAGTCCTGGGACTAGCGGGAGGGCCGGGGAGACCCAGTACTTC,CASSPGTSGRAGETQYF,TRBJ2-5,NA,TRBV6-6,TRBD2
TGTGCCAGTAGTGCATACAGCAGCAATCAGCCCCAGCATTTT,CASSAYSSNQPQHF,TRBJ1-5,NA,TRBV19,NA
TGTGCCAGCAGTGCCATGGACAGGGGGCCAGGAAACACCATATATTTT,CASSAMDRGPGNTIYF,TRBJ1-3,NA,TRBV2,TRBD1
TGTGCCAGCAGTCGGGACAGGATATCCTACGAGCAGTACTTC,CASSRDRISYEQYF,TRBJ2-7,NA,TRBV27,TRBD1
TGTGCCAGCAGTTCGGACAGCCAAGAGACCCAGTACTTC,CASSSDSQETQYF,TRBJ2-5,NA,TRBV27,NA
TGTGCCAGCAGTCTCCAGGGACTAGCGGGGGCAAATGAGCAGTTCTTC,CASSLQGLAGANEQFF,TRBJ2-1,NA,TRBV27,TRBD2
TGTGCCACCAGCAGAGATCCTCTCGGTGGCTACACCTTC,CATSRDPLGGYTF,TRBJ1-2,NA,TRBV15,NA
TGCGCCAGCAGCCGCGAGGGCCATAACACCGGGGAGCTGTTTTTT,CASSREGHNTGELFF,TRBJ2-2,NA,TRBV5-1,NA
TGCGCCAGCAGCCAGCAGCTCGTACAGGGAAGCACAGATACGCAGTATTTT,CASSQQLVQGSTDTQYF,TRBJ2-3,NA,TRBV4-1,NA
TGTGCCAGCAGCAACAGGGGGCTAGATGAAAAACTGTTTTTT,CASSNRGLDEKLFF,TRBJ1-4,NA,TRBV7-2,TRBD1
TGTGCCAGTAGTATTTCAGTAAGCGTCGAGCAGTACTTC,CASSISVSVEQYF,TRBJ2-7,NA,TRBV19,NA
TGTGCCAGCAGCCAAGGACAGGGGAACTCACCCCTCCACTTT,CASSQGQGNSPLHF,TRBJ1-6,once,TRBV5-6,TRBD1
TGTGCCAGCAGCTTCATGACAGAAAGCTCTGAGGCTTTCTTT,CASSFMTESSEAFF,TRBJ1-1,NA,TRBV9,NA
TGTGCCAGCAGACAGGTAAACACTGAAGCTTTCTTT,CASRQVNTEAFF,TRBJ1-1,NA,TRBV21-1,NA
TGTGCCAGCAGCTCACCGGGTCCCAATGAGCAGTTCTTC,CASSSPGPNEQFF,TRBJ2-1,NA,TRBV5-4,NA
TGTGCCAGTAGAGGACAGGCCGAACGAAGGCCCCAGCATTTT,CASRGQAERRPQHF,TRBJ1-5,NA,TRBV19,TRBD1
TGCGCCAGCAGTGAAAGGGGGTATGGCTACACCTTC,CASSERGYGYTF,TRBJ1-2,NA,TRBV10-2,NA
TGTGCCAGCAGCCCGCAATACAGAGCCTCAAACTATGGCTACACCTTC,CASSPQYRASNYGYTF,TRBJ1-2,once,TRBV7-8,NA
TGCAGTGCTAGTGTAGGGACTAGCGGATACGAGCAGTACTTC,CSASVGTSGYEQYF,TRBJ2-7,NA,TRBV20-1,TRBD2
TGTGCCAGCTCACCGGGACTAGCTCAAGAGACCCAGTACTTC,CASSPGLAQETQYF,TRBJ2-5,NA,TRBV18,TRBD2
TGTGCCAGTAGTACCCCAGGACTGCAATATGGCTACACCTTC,CASSTPGLQYGYTF,TRBJ1-2,NA,TRBV19,NA
TGTGCCAGCAGCGTAGATCCCATTAGCACAGATACGCAGTATTTT,CASSVDPISTDTQYF,TRBJ2-3,NA,TRBV9,NA
TGTGCCAGCAGGCCAATGACAGGGTCGAATGAGCAGTTCTTC,CASRPMTGSNEQFF,TRBJ2-1,NA,TRBV7-9,TRBD1
TGTGCCAGCACCGCCCAGAATACTAATGAAAAACTGTTTTTT,CASTAQNTNEKLFF,TRBJ1-4,NA,TRBV3-1/TRBV3-2,NA
TGTGCCAGCTCACCACGTTCCGGTAGCAATCAGCCCCAGCATTTT,CASSPRSGSNQPQHF,TRBJ1-5,NA,TRBV18,NA
TGCGCCAAAACCCGAACAGAGAGGGCCACTGAAGCTTTCTTT,CAKTRTERATEAFF,TRBJ1-1,NA,TRBV23-1,NA
TGTGCCAGCAGCTTGGACGTTACGGGGAACTATGGCTACACCTTC,CASSLDVTGNYGYTF,TRBJ1-2,NA,TRBV5-4,NA
TGTGCCAGCAGCCAGACAGGAGAAGCTTTCTTT,CASSQTGEAFF,TRBJ1-1,NA,TRBV3-1/TRBV3-2,NA
TGTGCCAGCAGCCCACAAGGGGGCACTGAAGCTTTCTTT,CASSPQGGTEAFF,TRBJ1-1,NA,TRBV3-1/TRBV3-2,NA